This is a list of T cell receptor beta chains from one sample in a study of blood T cell repertoires in COVID-19. The data were produced by immunoSEQ multiplex PCR, yet TCRdb's version contains in-frame clones alone and is incomplete. The data hold about 74,000 clones, with just under 85% observed a single time. Sequenced material: peripheral blood. The receptors were gathered from a man between 65 and 85 years old with acute or convalescent COVID-19. Each CDR3 is given with its conserved first and last residue. The D gene is left open where the match is weak. The size field is filled for only some rows; it gives once, few, many or a size class.

V gene: TRBV5-1; D gene: .; clone size: .; J gene: TRBJ2-7; CDR3 DNA: TGCGCCAGCAGCTCGCTGACAGGACGAGAGCAGTACTTC; CDR3 protein: CASSSLTGREQYF
V gene: TRBV19; D gene: .; clone size: .; J gene: TRBJ1-4; CDR3 DNA: TGTGCCAGTAGTCCCCGGGGAGAGAAGCTGTTTTTT; CDR3 protein: CASSPRGEKLFF
V gene: TRBV18; D gene: .; clone size: .; J gene: TRBJ2-3; CDR3 DNA: TGTGCCAGCTCACCCCCTGTCCCCACAGATACGCAGTATTTT; CDR3 protein: CASSPPVPTDTQYF
V gene: TRBV5-1; D gene: TRBD1; clone size: .; J gene: TRBJ2-3; CDR3 DNA: TGCGCCAGCAGCTTGAGGACAGGGGGGTCAGATACGCAGTATTTT; CDR3 protein: CASSLRTGGSDTQYF
V gene: TRBV7-9; D gene: TRBD1; clone size: .; J gene: TRBJ1-2; CDR3 DNA: TGTGCCAGCAGCTTATTTGGAATAGGGGGCTCCTATGGCTACACCTTC; CDR3 protein: CASSLFGIGGSYGYTF
V gene: TRBV19; D gene: TRBD1; clone size: .; J gene: TRBJ2-7; CDR3 DNA: TGTGCCAGTAGTACTCTTGACAGGGTTGAGCAGTACTTC; CDR3 protein: CASSTLDRVEQYF
V gene: TRBV9; D gene: TRBD1; clone size: .; J gene: TRBJ2-2; CDR3 DNA: TGTGCCAGCTCCCCGCTTGGACAGGGGGGCACCGGGGAGCTGTTTTTT; CDR3 protein: CASSPLGQGGTGELFF
V gene: TRBV11-2; D gene: TRBD2; clone size: .; J gene: TRBJ2-1; CDR3 DNA: TGTGCCAGCAGCTTAGATGGAGCGGGGAGTAGCAGGTACAATGAGCAGTTCTTC; CDR3 protein: CASSLDGAGSSRYNEQFF
V gene: TRBV10-1; D gene: TRBD2; clone size: .; J gene: TRBJ2-1; CDR3 DNA: TGCGCCAGCAGTAGGGCGGGAGAAGGGAATGAGCAGTTCTTC; CDR3 protein: CASSRAGEGNEQFF
V gene: TRBV11-2; D gene: .; clone size: once; J gene: TRBJ1-2; CDR3 DNA: TGTGCCAGCAGCTTAGGAGCAGGACTAGCTAACTATGGCTACACCTTC; CDR3 protein: CASSLGAGLANYGYTF
V gene: TRBV24-1; D gene: .; clone size: .; J gene: TRBJ1-2; CDR3 DNA: TGTGCCACCAGCTCCGGGAACTATGGCTACACCTTC; CDR3 protein: CATSSGNYGYTF
V gene: TRBV7-2; D gene: .; clone size: .; J gene: TRBJ2-2; CDR3 DNA: TGTGCCAGCAGCTTAGTCCCGGCGGGCGGGGAGCTGTTTTTT; CDR3 protein: CASSLVPAGGELFF
V gene: TRBV5-4; D gene: .; clone size: .; J gene: TRBJ2-1; CDR3 DNA: TGTGCCAGCAGCTCTGGCGGGGCAGGGGGAAATGAGCAGTTCTTC; CDR3 protein: CASSSGGAGGNEQFF
V gene: TRBV29-1; D gene: TRBD1; clone size: .; J gene: TRBJ2-2; CDR3 DNA: TGCAGCGTCCTGACAGGGGCGAACACCGGGGAGCTGTTTTTT; CDR3 protein: CSVLTGANTGELFF
V gene: TRBV28; D gene: TRBD1; clone size: .; J gene: TRBJ2-3; CDR3 DNA: TGTGCCAGCAGTTCCTCCGGGACAGCCACAGATACGCAGTATTTT; CDR3 protein: CASSSSGTATDTQYF
V gene: TRBV6-1; D gene: TRBD1; clone size: .; J gene: TRBJ1-6; CDR3 DNA: TGTGCCGGCAGTGGGGGACAGCTCAACTATAATTCACCCCTCCACTTT; CDR3 protein: CAGSGGQLNYNSPLHF
V gene: TRBV28; D gene: TRBD1; clone size: .; J gene: TRBJ2-7; CDR3 DNA: TGTGCCAGCAGTTTGGGGGTCAGGGGGCTTTCCTACGAGCAGTACTTC; CDR3 protein: CASSLGVRGLSYEQYF
V gene: TRBV19; D gene: TRBD1; clone size: .; J gene: TRBJ1-5; CDR3 DNA: TGTGCCAGTAGTATAACGACAGGGGTACGTCAGCCCCAGCATTTT; CDR3 protein: CASSITTGVRQPQHF
V gene: TRBV5-1; D gene: TRBD1; clone size: .; J gene: TRBJ2-2; CDR3 DNA: TGCGCCAGCAGCTGGACAGGGAACACCGGGGAGCTGTTTTTT; CDR3 protein: CASSWTGNTGELFF
V gene: TRBV5-1; D gene: .; clone size: .; J gene: TRBJ1-2; CDR3 DNA: TGCGCCAGCAGCTTGGCCACAGGGAGCGGCTACACCTTC; CDR3 protein: CASSLATGSGYTF
V gene: TRBV2; D gene: .; clone size: .; J gene: TRBJ1-5; CDR3 DNA: TGTGCCAGCAGTGAAGTCAGATATAGCAATCAGCCCCAGCATTTT; CDR3 protein: CASSEVRYSNQPQHF
V gene: TRBV5-1; D gene: .; clone size: .; J gene: TRBJ2-7; CDR3 DNA: TGCGCCAGCAGCTCCAGGGGGGCGTTGAGGGTGAACGAGCAGTACTTC; CDR3 protein: CASSSRGALRVNEQYF
V gene: TRBV27; D gene: .; clone size: .; J gene: TRBJ2-5; CDR3 DNA: TGTGCCAGCAGTTTCAGGGAAGGGGAGACCCAGTACTTC; CDR3 protein: CASSFREGETQYF
V gene: TRBV19; D gene: TRBD2; clone size: .; J gene: TRBJ2-5; CDR3 DNA: TGTGCCAGTAGTACTAGCGGGAGAGAGACCCAGTACTTC; CDR3 protein: CASSTSGRETQYF
V gene: TRBV19; D gene: TRBD2; clone size: .; J gene: TRBJ2-7; CDR3 DNA: TGTGCCAGTAGTCCCCGGACTAGCGGGAGTCGGTACGAGCAGTACTTC; CDR3 protein: CASSPRTSGSRYEQYF
V gene: TRBV30; D gene: TRBD1; clone size: .; J gene: TRBJ1-3; CDR3 DNA: TGTGCCTGGAGTGTGACTAGGGGGCACGGAAACACCATATATTTT; CDR3 protein: CAWSVTRGHGNTIYF
V gene: TRBV5-4; D gene: TRBD1; clone size: .; J gene: TRBJ1-2; CDR3 DNA: TGTGCCAGCAGCTTGCGGGACAGAGCATATGGCTACACCTTC; CDR3 protein: CASSLRDRAYGYTF
V gene: TRBV6-5; D gene: TRBD1; clone size: .; J gene: TRBJ1-2; CDR3 DNA: TGTGCCAGTACGGACAGGTACTATGGCTACACCTTC; CDR3 protein: CASTDRYYGYTF
V gene: TRBV18; D gene: TRBD1; clone size: .; J gene: TRBJ2-2; CDR3 DNA: TGTGCCAGCTCATGGGCAACCCGGACAGGGGCCGGGGAGCTGTTTTTT; CDR3 protein: CASSWATRTGAGELFF
V gene: TRBV3-1/TRBV3-2; D gene: TRBD1; clone size: .; J gene: TRBJ1-1; CDR3 DNA: TGTGCCAGCAGTCGACAGGGGGCCCTTAACACTGAAGCTTTCTTT; CDR3 protein: CASSRQGALNTEAFF
V gene: TRBV7-2; D gene: TRBD2; clone size: .; J gene: TRBJ2-1; CDR3 DNA: TGTGCCAGCAGCTGGATAGCGGGAGGGCCGGGTGAGCAGTTCTTC; CDR3 protein: CASSWIAGGPGEQFF
V gene: TRBV2; D gene: .; clone size: .; J gene: TRBJ2-5; CDR3 DNA: TGTGCCAGCAGCCGGGGGACGTATCAAGAGACCCAGTACTTC; CDR3 protein: CASSRGTYQETQYF
V gene: TRBV12-3/TRBV12-4; D gene: .; clone size: .; J gene: TRBJ2-5; CDR3 DNA: TGTGCCAGCACCCTCGGGGGGACCCAGTACTTC; CDR3 protein: CASTLGGTQYF
V gene: TRBV11-2; D gene: TRBD2; clone size: .; J gene: TRBJ2-1; CDR3 DNA: TGTGCCAGCAGCTTAGGACTAGCGGGCTACAATGAGCAGTTCTTC; CDR3 protein: CASSLGLAGYNEQFF
V gene: TRBV19; D gene: .; clone size: .; J gene: TRBJ1-5; CDR3 DNA: TGTGCCAGTAGTCGGCAGGGAGGGTCGAGGCAGCCCCAGCATTTT; CDR3 protein: CASSRQGGSRQPQHF
V gene: TRBV19; D gene: TRBD1; clone size: .; J gene: TRBJ1-2; CDR3 DNA: TGTGCCAGTAGCGCTACAGGGGTACGGCGTGGCTACACCTTC; CDR3 protein: CASSATGVRRGYTF
V gene: TRBV29-1; D gene: .; clone size: .; J gene: TRBJ2-1; CDR3 DNA: TGCAGCGTTGACGCGGAGCAGTTCTTC; CDR3 protein: CSVDAEQFF
V gene: TRBV7-2; D gene: .; clone size: .; J gene: TRBJ1-2; CDR3 DNA: TGTGCCAGCAGCTTAGCCACAGACTATGGCTACACCTTC; CDR3 protein: CASSLATDYGYTF
V gene: TRBV5-5; D gene: .; clone size: once; J gene: TRBJ2-7; CDR3 DNA: TGTGCCAGCAGCTTCTTTGGGGGGGAGCAGTACTTC; CDR3 protein: CASSFFGGEQYF
V gene: TRBV4-1; D gene: .; clone size: .; J gene: TRBJ1-1; CDR3 DNA: TGCGCCAGCAAGCAAGTACAGGGAATTCTTAACACTGAAGCTTTCTTT; CDR3 protein: CASKQVQGILNTEAFF
V gene: TRBV7-9; D gene: TRBD1; clone size: .; J gene: TRBJ1-2; CDR3 DNA: TGTGCCAGCAGCCTAGGCGTTACAGGGGTAGGAGGCTACACCTTC; CDR3 protein: CASSLGVTGVGGYTF
V gene: TRBV14; D gene: .; clone size: .; J gene: TRBJ1-2; CDR3 DNA: TGTGCCAGCAGCCAAGATGTAGCCTATGGCTACACCTTC; CDR3 protein: CASSQDVAYGYTF
V gene: TRBV7-9; D gene: .; clone size: .; J gene: TRBJ1-5; CDR3 DNA: TGTGCCAGCAGCTTAGCAGGCCTAGGGGCCCAGCATTTT; CDR3 protein: CASSLAGLGAQHF
V gene: TRBV3-1/TRBV3-2; D gene: TRBD1; clone size: once; J gene: TRBJ1-1; CDR3 DNA: TGTGCCAGCAGCCAAGCCCCAGGGACAGGGAACACTGAAGCTTTCTTT; CDR3 protein: CASSQAPGTGNTEAFF
V gene: TRBV6-1; D gene: .; clone size: .; J gene: TRBJ2-3; CDR3 DNA: TGTGCCAGCAGTGAAGCAACAGGAGTTATCACAGATACGCAGTATTTT; CDR3 protein: CASSEATGVITDTQYF
V gene: TRBV28; D gene: .; clone size: .; J gene: TRBJ2-3; CDR3 DNA: TGTGCCAGCAGTTTCGGAGGGACAGATACGCAGTATTTT; CDR3 protein: CASSFGGTDTQYF
V gene: TRBV15; D gene: .; clone size: .; J gene: TRBJ1-3; CDR3 DNA: TGTGCCACCAGCAGAGATCCTGTTGGAAACACCATATATTTT; CDR3 protein: CATSRDPVGNTIYF
V gene: TRBV3-1/TRBV3-2; D gene: .; clone size: .; J gene: TRBJ1-2; CDR3 DNA: TGTGCCAGCAGCCAAGGTGGGGGCTGGAGTGGCTACACCTTC; CDR3 protein: CASSQGGGWSGYTF
V gene: TRBV18; D gene: TRBD1; clone size: .; J gene: TRBJ2-6; CDR3 DNA: TGTGCCAGCTCCCCCCGTAAGGGGGCCCCCTCTGGGGCCAACGTCCTGACTTTC; CDR3 protein: CASSPRKGAPSGANVLTF
V gene: TRBV10-3; D gene: TRBD2; clone size: .; J gene: TRBJ2-1; CDR3 DNA: TGTGCCATCAGTGACCCTAGCGGGCCCTACAATGAGCAGTTCTTC; CDR3 protein: CAISDPSGPYNEQFF
V gene: TRBV7-3; D gene: TRBD1; clone size: few; J gene: TRBJ1-1; CDR3 DNA: TGTGCCAGCAGCAAGGGACAGTCCGAAGCTTTCTTT; CDR3 protein: CASSKGQSEAFF
V gene: TRBV19; D gene: .; clone size: .; J gene: TRBJ1-1; CDR3 DNA: TGTGCCAGTAGCGGGGGTCCGGCGAACACTGAAGCTTTCTTT; CDR3 protein: CASSGGPANTEAFF
V gene: TRBV7-6; D gene: .; clone size: .; J gene: TRBJ2-2; CDR3 DNA: TGTGCCAGCCGACCCACCAGGGGTGGTGGGTCTTCGGCCGGGGAGCTGTTTTTT; CDR3 protein: CASRPTRGGGSSAGELFF